The subject of this entry is one TCR beta chain. Its antigen is as yet unknown. Only in-frame clones appear in the TCRdb table, and some are missing; sequencing was by immunoSEQ multiplex PCR. The table shows 180,000 or so clones, with around 92% occurring only once. The sample originates from a study of T cell responses to AZD1222 COVID-19 vaccine. V dropped 3 bases and J dropped 7 bases, with 10 bases sitting between them. Germline V lookup: CDR1 MDHEN, CDR2 SYDVKM. The CDR3 runs 14 residues. Findings and limits, study-wide: Donors were mostly white British, more females; clonal diversity possibly underestimated.

The source is an adult who received the AZD1222 COVID-19 vaccine. This material consisted of peripheral blood, taken 28 days after the second AZD1222 dose. The genes are TRBV28 and TRBJ1-6; no clear D gene. CDR3 sequence: CASSFPVSNSPLHF. The CDR3 DNA is TGTGCCAGCAGTTTTCCCGTAAGCAATTCACCCCTCCACTTT.